These T cell receptor beta chains were read from a single sample in a study of graft-versus-host responses after intestinal transplantation. Data came from immunoSEQ multiplex PCR; TCRdb stores just in-frame clones and leaves some out. The table records 95,000 to 150,000 clones, around 95% of them present only once. Their specific antigens are unknown. Sequencing used unstimulated CD8+ T cells sorted from spleen or lymph node cells, obtained before intestinal transplant. These receptors all come from a human donor who received an intestinal transplant. Both conserved end residues are part of each CDR3. D genes are given only for firm matches. Where a row states a size, it is once, few, many or the class of an expanded clone; other rows omit it.

>-|TRBJ2-6|TRBV2|-
TGTGCCAGCAGTGAAGCCGGCCTTTCTGACTCTGGGGCCAACGTCCTGACTTTC
CASSEAGLSDSGANVLTF
>-|TRBJ1-5|TRBV7-8|once
TGTGCCAGCAGCCCAAGGACTAGCAATCAGCCCCAGCATTTT
CASSPRTSNQPQHF
>-|TRBJ2-7|TRBV16|-
TGTGCCAGCAGCCCGGGGGAGGGACAGACAGGCGAGCAGTACTTC
CASSPGEGQTGEQYF
>-|TRBJ2-7|TRBV4-1|-
TGCGCCAGCAGCCAAGCGCCCGGCTACGAGCAGTACTTC
CASSQAPGYEQYF
>TRBD2|TRBJ2-1|TRBV11-3|once
TGTGCCAGCAGCCCGGATGGGATTACGGGAGGGACACTCGGTGAGCAGTTCTTC
CASSPDGITGGTLGEQFF
>TRBD2|TRBJ2-7|TRBV19|-
TGTGCCAGTAGTATGGGTTTGGGGTCTAGCGGCCTTAACGGGAACGAGCAGTACTTC
CASSMGLGSSGLNGNEQYF
>-|TRBJ1-2|TRBV6-5|-
TGTGCCAGCAGTTACTCTTTCCCAGCCACTAACTATGGCTACACCTTC
CASSYSFPATNYGYTF
>-|TRBJ2-1|TRBV7-6|-
TGTGCCAGCAGCTTCGGACCTTCGGGGGATGAGCAGTTCTTC
CASSFGPSGDEQFF
>-|TRBJ2-1|TRBV6-5|-
TGTGCCAGCAGAAGTAGGGATGAGCAGTTCTTC
CASRSRDEQFF
>TRBD2|TRBJ2-7|TRBV4-3|once
TGCGCCAGCAGCCAAGGTATTAGCGGGACGTACGAGCAGTACTTC
CASSQGISGTYEQYF
>-|TRBJ2-2|TRBV29-1|-
TGCAGCGTCGGTGGTGGGGGGCCTGACACCGGGGAGCTGTTTTTT
CSVGGGGPDTGELFF
>TRBD2|TRBJ2-7|TRBV4-1|-
TGCGCCAGCAGCCTCCTAGCGGGGAGGCAAATCTACGAGCAGTACTTC
CASSLLAGRQIYEQYF
>TRBD2|TRBJ2-1|TRBV28|-
TGTGCCAGCAGTGCCCCAGTTAGCGGGGGTTTTCGTGAGCAGTTCTTC
CASSAPVSGGFREQFF
>-|TRBJ2-7|TRBV6-1|once
TGTGCCAGCAGTTACGGGAAAGAGCAGTACTTC
CASSYGKEQYF
>-|TRBJ2-1|TRBV5-4|-
TGTGCCAGCAGCTTAATCAGCTCCTACAATGAGCAGTTCTTC
CASSLISSYNEQFF
>-|TRBJ2-5|TRBV10-1|-
TGCGCCAGCAGTGAGTCCCAGCGGCAAGAGACCCAGTACTTC
CASSESQRQETQYF
>-|TRBJ1-1|TRBV2|once
TGTGCCAGCAGACAGGGTCCGAGCGAAGCTTTCTTT
CASRQGPSEAFF